This T cell receptor beta chain is from a study of cytotoxic CD8 clonotypes in ibrutinib-treated CLL. Overall study: Response samples were taken after a median around 11 months of treatment, range 6 to 36.

CDR3 length equals 15 residues. V was pared by 5 bases and J by 7 bases, with 6 bases of the junction left unmatched. Per the germline V gene, CDR1 is SEHNR and CDR2 is FQNEAQ (reference sequence). Study-wide findings and caveats: Collection times varied between progressing and sustained-remission patients. The clonality rise at ibrutinib response reflected private clonotype expansion.

The assay was immunoSEQ multiplex PCR, and TCRdb's table has in-frame clones only and misses some. The table includes some 140,000 clones, roughly 90% detected once. As for this clone: Its antigen is undetermined.

The TCR was taken from a human donor with chronic lymphocytic leukemia. The chain is built from TRBV7-9 and TRBJ2-1; 12 positions agree with TRBD2. The sequencing used PBMCs, collected after 12 months of ibrutinib treatment. The DNA for the CDR3 is TGTGCCAGCAGCCGACTAGCGGGAGAAAGTAATGAGCAGTTCTTC. Translating it yields CASSRLAGESNEQFF.